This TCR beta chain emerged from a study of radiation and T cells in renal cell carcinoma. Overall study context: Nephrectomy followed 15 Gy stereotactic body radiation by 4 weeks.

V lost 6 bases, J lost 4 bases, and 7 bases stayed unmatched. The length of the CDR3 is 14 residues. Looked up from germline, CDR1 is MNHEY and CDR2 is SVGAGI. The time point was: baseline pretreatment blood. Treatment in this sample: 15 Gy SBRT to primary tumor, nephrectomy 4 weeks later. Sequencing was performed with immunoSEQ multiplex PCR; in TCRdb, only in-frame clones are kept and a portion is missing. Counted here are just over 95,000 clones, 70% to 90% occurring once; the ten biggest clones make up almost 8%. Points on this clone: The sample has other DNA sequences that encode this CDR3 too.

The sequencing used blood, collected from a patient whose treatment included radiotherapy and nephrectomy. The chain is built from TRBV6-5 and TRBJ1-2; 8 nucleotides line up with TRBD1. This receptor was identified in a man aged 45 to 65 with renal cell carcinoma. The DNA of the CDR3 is TGTGCCAGCAGCTCCGGACAGGGACGCTATGGCTACACCTTC. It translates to CASSSGQGRYGYTF.